This TCR beta chain was recorded in a study of T cells expressing NK-cell markers. Turning to the study itself: With respect to HCMV, seven of the eight sequenced donors were seropositive, and one was seronegative.

The CDR3 totals 16 residues. Germline V gene lookup returns CDR1 MNHNS and CDR2 SASEGT. TCRdb re-called the 5' RACE reads; one entry per CDR3 protein, DNA not given. In all, the sample yields approximately 380,000 distinct CDR3 sequences. The source of this sequence is a man aged 18-75 years in good health. Specimen: blood T cells: a sorted CD56 or NKG2C T cell subset, CD4+ or CD8+ T cells, or bulk PBMC T cells (not recorded which). The rearrangement joins TRBV6-1 to TRBJ2-3; TCRdb proposes TRBD1, but this gene call is untestable without DNA. The CDR3 sequence is CASSEAWGGLTDTQYF.